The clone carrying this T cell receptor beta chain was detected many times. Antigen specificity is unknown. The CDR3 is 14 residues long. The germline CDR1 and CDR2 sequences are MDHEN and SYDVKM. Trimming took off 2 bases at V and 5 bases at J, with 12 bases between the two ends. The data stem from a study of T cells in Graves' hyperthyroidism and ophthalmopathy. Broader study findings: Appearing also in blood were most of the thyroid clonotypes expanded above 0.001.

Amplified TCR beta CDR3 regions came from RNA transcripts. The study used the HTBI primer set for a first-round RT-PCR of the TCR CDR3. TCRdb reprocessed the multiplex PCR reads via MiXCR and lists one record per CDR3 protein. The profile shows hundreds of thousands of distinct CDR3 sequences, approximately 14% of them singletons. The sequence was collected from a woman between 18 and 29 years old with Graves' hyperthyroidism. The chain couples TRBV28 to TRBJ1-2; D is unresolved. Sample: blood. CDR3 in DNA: TGTGCCAGCAGTTTAACCCTCCGGGCGTATGGCTACACCTTC. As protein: CASSLTLRAYGYTF.